A selection of T cell receptor beta chains follows, all from one sample in a study of cytomegalovirus exposure and HLA in healthy donors. Sequencing was performed with immunoSEQ multiplex PCR; in TCRdb, only in-frame clones are kept and a portion is missing. The table has approximately 260,000 clones, nearly 95% seen once. Sample: PBMCs. The receptors stem from a girl aged 2-10 years in good health and CMV-seronegative. The CDR3 runs from the conserved cysteine through the conserved F or W. Fields, in order: D gene, J gene, V gene, clone size, CDR3 protein, CDR3 DNA. A D gene is named only where the DNA matches it firmly. Size values are once, few and many counts, or a class for expanded clones, and some rows have none.

TRBD1 | TRBJ2-7 | TRBV9 | . | CASSPRQGYEQYF | TGTGCCAGCAGCCCCCGACAGGGTTACGAGCAGTACTTC
TRBD2 | TRBJ2-2 | TRBV11-1 | . | CASSFLAGGTNTGELFF | TGTGCCAGCAGCTTCCTAGCGGGGGGAACGAACACCGGGGAGCTGTTTTTT
. | TRBJ1-1 | TRBV2 | once | CASSRRSGTEAFF | TGTGCCAGCAGTCGGCGGTCGGGCACTGAAGCTTTCTTT
TRBD2 | TRBJ2-1 | TRBV5-4 | . | CASSYGLGEQFF | TGTGCCAGCAGCTATGGACTAGGTGAGCAGTTCTTC
. | TRBJ2-5 | TRBV27 | once | CASSLSRTAETQYF | TGTGCCAGCAGTTTATCGCGGACAGCAGAGACCCAGTACTTC
. | TRBJ2-1 | TRBV5-6 | once | CASSLRQLTIGEQFF | TGTGCCAGCAGCTTGCGGCAACTGACAATTGGTGAGCAGTTCTTC
. | TRBJ2-2 | TRBV13 | . | CASTPGAGELFF | TGTGCCAGCACTCCGGGGGCCGGGGAGCTGTTTTTT
. | TRBJ1-4 | TRBV6-6 | . | CASSSWTDSNEKLFF | TGTGCCAGCAGTTCGTGGACAGATTCGAATGAAAAACTGTTTTTT
. | TRBJ1-1 | TRBV5-6 | . | CASSLGGEGPSTEAFF | TGTGCCAGCAGCTTGGGAGGGGAGGGGCCGAGCACTGAAGCTTTCTTT
TRBD2 | TRBJ2-7 | TRBV2 | . | CASSPQAGGLYEQYF | TGTGCCAGCAGCCCGCAAGCGGGAGGGCTCTACGAGCAGTACTTC
TRBD1 | TRBJ2-3 | TRBV6-5 | . | CASRDRVTDTQYF | TGTGCCAGCAGGGACAGGGTAACAGATACGCAGTATTTT
TRBD1 | TRBJ1-2 | TRBV29-1 | . | CSAVTGLDYGYTF | TGCAGCGCTGTGACAGGGTTGGACTATGGCTACACCTTC
TRBD2 | TRBJ2-3 | TRBV29-1 | once | CSLLAAGVTDTQYF | TGCAGCCTCCTGGCGGCGGGGGTCACAGATACGCAGTATTTT
. | TRBJ2-5 | TRBV4-1 | . | CASSQSGTQETQYF | TGCGCCAGCAGCCAAAGCGGGACACAAGAGACCCAGTACTTC
TRBD2 | TRBJ2-2 | TRBV6-4 | . | CASSAVGPGGANTGELFF | TGTGCCAGCAGTGCTGTGGGTCCTGGGGGGGCGAACACCGGGGAGCTGTTTTTT
TRBD1 | TRBJ1-3 | TRBV7-9 | . | CASSFPTGMGNTIYF | TGTGCCAGCAGCTTCCCGACAGGGATGGGCAACACCATATATTTT
TRBD1 | TRBJ2-7 | TRBV2 | . | CASRDMDRSPQYF | TGTGCCAGCAGGGACATGGACAGGTCACCTCAGTACTTC
TRBD2 | TRBJ2-1 | TRBV10-3 | . | CAISESTRERRNEQFF | TGTGCCATCAGTGAGTCGACGCGGGAGAGACGCAATGAGCAGTTCTTC
. | TRBJ2-7 | TRBV15 | . | CATSRDRTAYEQYF | TGTGCCACCAGCAGAGATCGAACAGCTTACGAGCAGTACTTC
TRBD2 | TRBJ2-3 | TRBV5-4 | . | CASPGTSGRTDTQYF | TGTGCCAGCCCCGGGACTAGCGGCCGCACAGATACGCAGTATTTT
. | TRBJ2-7 | TRBV29-1 | . | CSVEQQGKYEQYF | TGCAGCGTTGAACAGCAGGGGAAGTACGAGCAGTACTTC
. | TRBJ1-5 | TRBV28 | . | CASSLTGRSNQPQHF | TGTGCCAGCAGCTTAACAGGGCGTAGCAATCAGCCCCAGCATTTT
TRBD1 | TRBJ2-7 | TRBV6-5 | . | CASNTLRDRGHEQYF | TGTGCCAGCAATACTCTCCGGGACAGGGGTCATGAGCAGTACTTC
. | TRBJ2-2 | TRBV2 | . | CASNKPLSLANTGELFF | TGTGCCAGCAATAAGCCTCTTAGCCTAGCGAACACCGGGGAGCTGTTTTTT
. | TRBJ1-1 | TRBV19 | . | CASSINSLNTEAFF | TGTGCCAGTAGTATAAACAGCCTTAACACTGAAGCTTTCTTT
. | TRBJ2-2 | TRBV7-2 | . | CASRPTAGGELFF | TGTGCCAGCAGACCCACCGCGGGGGGGGAGCTGTTTTTT
TRBD1 | TRBJ2-7 | TRBV4-1 | . | CASSQDGLGAGGSYEQYF | TGCGCCAGCAGCCAAGATGGTTTAGGGGCAGGGGGTTCGTACGAGCAGTACTTC
TRBD1 | TRBJ2-2 | TRBV6-1 | . | CASSDLGTGNGGELFF | TGTGCCAGCAGTGACCTCGGGACAGGGAATGGCGGGGAGCTGTTTTTT
. | TRBJ2-2 | TRBV28 | . | CASSFGQTNTGELFF | TGTGCCAGCAGTTTCGGACAGACGAACACCGGGGAGCTGTTTTTT
. | TRBJ1-6 | TRBV5-1 | . | CASSLGGVAGNSPLHF | TGCGCCAGCAGCCTTGGTGGGGTGGCGGGGAATTCACCCCTCCACTTT
. | TRBJ2-5 | TRBV1 | . | CTSSQEWAETQYF | TGCACCAGCAGCCAAGAATGGGCAGAGACCCAGTACTTC
. | TRBJ1-1 | TRBV6-6 | . | CASSYAGDTEAFF | TGTGCCAGCAGTTATGCAGGGGACACTGAAGCTTTCTTT
. | TRBJ1-5 | TRBV21-1 | few | CASSKETGIDQPQHF | TGTGCCAGCAGCAAAGAGACAGGTATCGATCAGCCCCAGCATTTT
. | TRBJ2-3 | TRBV9 | . | CASSVSGGQTTDTQYF | TGTGCCAGCAGCGTTTCGGGGGGCCAAACCACAGATACGCAGTATTTT
TRBD2 | TRBJ2-1 | TRBV11-3 | . | CASGRSAGAGGEGSYNEQFF | TGTGCCAGCGGTCGATCGGCGGGAGCTGGTGGTGAGGGCTCCTACAATGAGCAGTTCTTC
. | TRBJ2-2 | TRBV7-8 | . | CASSLGSGAWNTGELFF | TGTGCCAGCAGCTTAGGATCAGGGGCGTGGAACACCGGGGAGCTGTTTTTT
TRBD1 | TRBJ2-1 | TRBV19 | . | CAARQGSRNEQFF | TGTGCCGCCCGACAGGGTTCGCGGAATGAGCAGTTCTTC
TRBD1 | TRBJ1-1 | TRBV6-5 | . | CASSTGTGLNTEAFF | TGTGCCAGCAGTACAGGGACAGGGTTGAACACTGAAGCTTTCTTT
. | TRBJ2-2 | TRBV5-1 | . | CASSFEEGRELFF | TGCGCCAGCAGCTTCGAGGAGGGCCGGGAGCTGTTTTTT
. | TRBJ2-1 | TRBV6-1 | . | CASSEGTGQFF | TGTGCCAGCAGTGAAGGAACAGGGCAGTTCTTC
. | TRBJ1-1 | TRBV30 | . | CAWSPEGEAFF | TGTGCCTGGAGCCCCGAGGGTGAAGCTTTCTTT
TRBD1 | TRBJ2-7 | TRBV5-4 | . | CASRPGTGGSHEQYF | TGTGCCAGCAGGCCCGGGACAGGGGGCTCCCACGAGCAGTACTTC
. | TRBJ1-3 | TRBV10-3 | . | CAISEKGAGNTIYF | TGTGCCATCAGTGAGAAGGGGGCTGGAAACACCATATATTTT
TRBD1 | TRBJ1-1 | TRBV11-3 | . | CASSLGQGAEAFF | TGTGCCAGCAGCTTAGGACAGGGGGCGGAAGCTTTCTTT
. | TRBJ1-4 | TRBV9 | . | CASSETGEDEKLFF | TGTGCCAGCAGTGAAACCGGGGAGGATGAAAAACTGTTTTTT
TRBD2 | TRBJ2-1 | TRBV14 | . | CASSQDFTGTSGNYNEQFF | TGTGCCAGCAGCCAAGATTTTACCGGGACTAGCGGGAACTACAATGAGCAGTTCTTC
. | TRBJ2-3 | TRBV5-6 | . | CASSLALPGEQYF | TGTGCCAGCAGCTTGGCCCTGCCAGGGGAGCAGTATTTT
TRBD2 | TRBJ2-1 | TRBV18 | . | CASSPGTSGRNEQFF | TGTGCCAGCTCACCCGGGACTAGCGGGAGAAATGAGCAGTTCTTC
. | TRBJ1-6 | TRBV28 | . | CASSTTGLGVHF | TGTGCCAGCAGTACTACAGGGTTAGGGGTCCACTTT
. | TRBJ2-5 | TRBV7-2 | . | CASSSGRRTQYF | TGTGCCAGCAGTTCCGGTCGAAGGACCCAGTACTTC
. | TRBJ1-3 | TRBV28 | . | CASTINGGNTIYF | TGTGCCAGCACTATCAACGGGGGAAACACCATATATTTT
TRBD2 | TRBJ2-2 | TRBV11-2 | . | CASHGLAGTGELFF | TGTGCCAGCCACGGACTAGCGGGCACCGGGGAGCTGTTTTTT
TRBD2 | TRBJ2-5 | TRBV5-4 | . | CASSLVLAGQETQYF | TGTGCCAGCAGCTTGGTACTAGCGGGCCAAGAGACCCAGTACTTC